This TCR beta chain originates from a study of T cells expressing NK-cell markers. Study-wide background: Sequencing of TCR beta repertoires drew on sorted CD3+CD56+NKG2C+, CD3+CD56+NKG2C- and CD3+CD56-NKG2C+ T cells. General observations from the study: A range of about 1.0-8% of CD8+ T cells consisted of dominant NKG2C+ clonotypes in several donors. The CD3+CD56-NKG2C+ fraction of a few donors was also led by these clonotypes.

TCRdb reprocessed the 5' RACE reads; each CDR3 protein has one entry and no DNA is given. This table holds about 150,000 distinct CDR3 sequences. Details on this clonotype: Its target is unknown.

The CDR3 contains 13 residues. Looked up from germline, CDR1 is DFQATT and CDR2 is SNEGSKA (reference sequence). This TCR derives from a woman in her forties or fifties in good health. The chain joins TRBV20-1 to TRBJ2-7; TCRdb's assignment of TRBD1 cannot be checked, as there is no DNA. The sequencing sample was made of blood T cells: a sorted CD56 or NKG2C T cell subset, CD4+ or CD8+ T cells, or bulk PBMC T cells (not recorded which). The CDR3 is CSATGTGIREQYF.